In its sample, the clone carrying this T cell receptor beta chain ranks as medium-sized. What it recognizes is unknown. These data originate in a study of T cell repertoires in cytomegalovirus infection. Study-wide findings and caveats: HLA-C-restricted CMV-specific TCR beta clonotypes were dominant in the ex vivo response.

Germline CDR1 and CDR2: SNHLY and FYNNEI. Between the trimmed V and J ends, which lost 3 bases and 4 bases, there was a span of 5 bases. The CDR3 sequence is 12 residues long. MiXCR, run by TCRdb on the reads, gives a single entry per CDR3 protein. The table lists tens of thousands of distinct CDR3 sequences, roughly 19% of them singletons. V and J are TRBV2 and TRBJ2-3; D is uncertain. The material was CD8+ T cells from cultured PBMCs, obtained from culture after CMV antigen stimulation. This receptor was identified in a human donor in good health (CMV status not recorded). Some clones in this sample may be carry-over from other donors' samples. The CDR3 DNA sequence: TGTGCCAGCAGTGATTGGTCAGATACGCAGTATTTT. This gives the protein CASSDWSDTQYF. Drawing the rest from reference TRBV2 and TRBJ2-3, the complete variable domain is EPEVTQTPSHQVTQMGQEVILRCVPISNHLYFYWYRQILGQKVEFLVSFYNNEISEKSEIFDDQFSVERPDGSNFTLKIRSTKLEDSAMYFCASSDWSDTQYFGPGTRLTVL.